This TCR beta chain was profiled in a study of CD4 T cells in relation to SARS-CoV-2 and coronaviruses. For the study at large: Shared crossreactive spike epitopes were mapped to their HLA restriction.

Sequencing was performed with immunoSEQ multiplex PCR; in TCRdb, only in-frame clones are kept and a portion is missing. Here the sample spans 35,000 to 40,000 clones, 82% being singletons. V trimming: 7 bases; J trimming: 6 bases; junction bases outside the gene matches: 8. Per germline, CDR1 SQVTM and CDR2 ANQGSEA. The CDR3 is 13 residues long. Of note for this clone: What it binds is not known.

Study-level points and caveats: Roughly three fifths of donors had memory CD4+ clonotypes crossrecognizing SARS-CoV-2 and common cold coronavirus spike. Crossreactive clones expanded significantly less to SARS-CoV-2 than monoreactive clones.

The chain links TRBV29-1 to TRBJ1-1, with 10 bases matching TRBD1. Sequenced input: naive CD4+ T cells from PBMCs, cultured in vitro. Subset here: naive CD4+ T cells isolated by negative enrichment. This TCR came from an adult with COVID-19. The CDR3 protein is CSGDRGLLSEAFF. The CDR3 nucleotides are TGCAGCGGGGACAGGGGCCTCCTTTCTGAAGCTTTCTTT.